This TCR beta chain was found in a study of metastatic and nonmetastatic thyroid tumors. Study-wide context: Across blood and tumor or nodule tissue, repertoires from malignant and benign thyroid patients were compared with one another.

Using MiXCR, TCRdb re-called clones from the PCR reads. Seen here are roughly 12,000 clones, approximately 33% observed once, and the top ten hold 15% to 19%. Germline V gene data show CDR1 as PRHDT and CDR2 as FYEKMQ (reference sequence). The CDR3 extends over 16 amino acids. Not a single patient had been given any form of treatment at any point before undergoing thyroid surgery. To note about this clone: This likely comes from a read error, as the CDR3 has no conserved phenylalanine or tryptophan at its end.

This rearrangement joins TRBV13 to TRBJ2-3; D is unclear. Material for sequencing was tumor tissue. The sequence came from a male donor with papillary thyroid cancer or a benign thyroid nodule (not recorded which). Some clones in this sample may be carry-over from other donors' samples. CDR3 sequence: CACSTRYDSRPHTQYV. The CDR3 region has the DNA TGTGCCTGCAGCACCCGGTATGATAGTAGACCACATACGCAGTATGTT.